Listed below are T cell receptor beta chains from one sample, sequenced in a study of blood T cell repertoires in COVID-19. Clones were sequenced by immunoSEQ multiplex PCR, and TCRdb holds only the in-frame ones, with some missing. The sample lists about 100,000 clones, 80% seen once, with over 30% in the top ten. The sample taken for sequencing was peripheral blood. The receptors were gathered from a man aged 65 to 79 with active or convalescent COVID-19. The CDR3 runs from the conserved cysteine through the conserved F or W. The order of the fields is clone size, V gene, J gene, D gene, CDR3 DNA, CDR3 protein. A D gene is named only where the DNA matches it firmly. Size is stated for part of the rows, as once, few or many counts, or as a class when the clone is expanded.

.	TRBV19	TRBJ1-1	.	TGTGCCAGTAGCCCACACAAGAACACTGAAGCTTTCTTT	CASSPHKNTEAFF
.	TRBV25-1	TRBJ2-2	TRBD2	TGTGCCAGCAGTGAATGGGGGACTAGCGGAACCGGGGAGCTGTTTTTT	CASSEWGTSGTGELFF
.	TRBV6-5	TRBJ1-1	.	TGTGCCACCGAGTACGGGGTCGCTTTCTTT	CATEYGVAFF
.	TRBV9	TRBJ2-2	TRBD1	TGTGCCAGCAGCTCACCGAGGGGATGGGACAGGGGAAGCACCGGGGAGCTGTTTTTT	CASSSPRGWDRGSTGELFF
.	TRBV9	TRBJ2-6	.	TGTGCCAGCAGCGTAGGGCACAGTGCTGGGGCCAACGTCCTGACTTTC	CASSVGHSAGANVLTF
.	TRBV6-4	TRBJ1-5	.	TGTGCCAGCAGTGCCCAACAGGGTAATCAGCCCCAGCATTTT	CASSAQQGNQPQHF
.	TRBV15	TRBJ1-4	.	TGTGCCACCAGCATTATAAGAGCAACTAATGAAAAACTGTTTTTT	CATSIIRATNEKLFF
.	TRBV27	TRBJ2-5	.	TGTGCCAGCAGTCCCGGGGATGGGGTGGAGACCCAGTACTTC	CASSPGDGVETQYF
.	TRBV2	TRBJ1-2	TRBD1	TGTGCCAGCACGGGACAGGGGGAGGGGAGATACTATGGCTACACCTTC	CASTGQGEGRYYGYTF
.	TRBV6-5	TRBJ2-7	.	TGTGCCAGCACCGGCGAGGCTAGCCGTGGGTACGAGCAGTACTTC	CASTGEASRGYEQYF
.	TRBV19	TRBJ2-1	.	TGTGCCAGTAGTATAGATCTGGAGCAGTACAATGAGCAGTTCTTC	CASSIDLEQYNEQFF
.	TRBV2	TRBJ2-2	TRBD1	TGTGCCAGCAGCCCCCCGGGACAGGGGGTCCGTGGCACCGGGGAGCTGTTTTTT	CASSPPGQGVRGTGELFF
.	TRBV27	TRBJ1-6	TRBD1	TGTGCCAGCAGTCCACAGGGGGGGTATAATTCACCCCTCCACTTT	CASSPQGGYNSPLHF
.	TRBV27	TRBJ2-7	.	TGTGCCAGCAGTTTAGCGGGGGCTTACGAGCAGTACTTC	CASSLAGAYEQYF
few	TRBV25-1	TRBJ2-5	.	TGTGCCAGCAGTGATCCAGGGGGGATTAGGACCCAGTACTTC	CASSDPGGIRTQYF
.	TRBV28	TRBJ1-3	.	TGTGCCAGCAGTTTAACGGCAGGCACTGGAAACACCATATATTTT	CASSLTAGTGNTIYF
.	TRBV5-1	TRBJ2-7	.	TGCGCCAGCAGCTTGGCCGAGACCTACGAGCAGTACTTC	CASSLAETYEQYF
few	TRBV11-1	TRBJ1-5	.	TGTGCCAGCAGCTACGGACAGAATCAGCCCCAGCATTTT	CASSYGQNQPQHF
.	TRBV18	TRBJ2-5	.	TGTGCCAGCTCACCACGACAGCAAGAGACCCAGTACTTC	CASSPRQQETQYF
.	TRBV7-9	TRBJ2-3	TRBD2	TGTGCCAGCAGTAAGACTAGCGGGGCTGGGGATACGCAGTATTTT	CASSKTSGAGDTQYF
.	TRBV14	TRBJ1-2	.	TGTGCCAGCAGCCAAGCACGCGGGTATGGCTACACCTTC	CASSQARGYGYTF
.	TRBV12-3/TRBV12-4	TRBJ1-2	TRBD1	TGTGCCAGCAGGCCAGGGACAGGGTGGGGCTACACCTTC	CASRPGTGWGYTF
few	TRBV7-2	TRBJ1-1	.	TGTGCCAGCAGCCAGCGGGTTCAGACTGAAGCTTTCTTT	CASSQRVQTEAFF
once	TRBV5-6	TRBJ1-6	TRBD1	TGTGCCAGCAGCTCCCGGGACAGGGTCTCACCCCTCCACTTT	CASSSRDRVSPLHF